This T cell receptor (beta chain) stems from a study of cytomegalovirus exposure and HLA in healthy donors. Turning to the study itself: Approximately 85 million unique TCRs from HLA-typed donors made up an early data release.

This CDR3 has 13 amino acids. The V gene's germline CDR1 is WNHNN and CDR2 SYGVQD (reference sequence). Trimming took off 5 bases at V and 0 bases at J, with 8 bases between the two ends. PCR amplification relied on 60 Vbeta primers (plus 13 Jbeta primers). The repertoire was sequenced with immunoSEQ multiplex PCR; TCRdb's copy has only in-frame clones and lacks some. The table lists tens of thousands of clones, more than 65% of them singletons. The sequencing sample was made of PBMCs. The sequence was obtained from a woman aged 40 to 50 in good health and CMV-seropositive. The rearrangement uses TRBV10-1 and TRBJ2-7, with D perhaps TRBD1 (6 bases). The CDR3 protein is CASSKDSSYEQYF. CDR3 DNA: TGCGCCAGCAGTAAGGACAGCTCCTACGAGCAGTACTTC.